These T cell receptor beta chains were read from a single sample in a study of follicular helper T cells after annual influenza vaccination. The table came from immunoSEQ multiplex PCR; TCRdb's copy has only in-frame clones and leaves some out. This table holds approximately 10,000 clones, approximately 80% found once. Sequencing used CXCR5+ CD38- circulating T follicular helper cells from blood, obtained 7 days after influenza vaccination. The receptors here all came from an adult who received the influenza vaccine. Each CDR3 is given with its conserved first and last residue. The order of the fields is V gene, D gene, clone size, J gene, CDR3 DNA, CDR3 protein. The D gene is left open where the match is weak. Not all rows give a size; the values are once, few, many and, for expanded clones, a class.

TRBV9	TRBD1	.	TRBJ2-3	TGTGCCAGCAGCCCTACACTTAGACAGGGAACCACAGATACGCAGTATTTT	CASSPTLRQGTTDTQYF
TRBV28	TRBD2	.	TRBJ2-7	TGTGCCAGCAGCCCCTGGGGAGCGGGGAGTACCTACGAGCAGTACTTC	CASSPWGAGSTYEQYF
TRBV9	.	.	TRBJ1-1	TGTGCCAGCAGCTCCCTCCCGACCGGGAACACTGAAGCTTTCTTT	CASSSLPTGNTEAFF
TRBV21-1	.	.	TRBJ1-4	TGTGCCAGTCCGACAGGGCAACTAACTAATGAAAAACTGTTTTTT	CASPTGQLTNEKLFF
TRBV5-1	TRBD2	.	TRBJ2-5	TGCGCCAGCAGCGCCGGCGGGACTAGCGGACAAGAGACCCAGTACTTC	CASSAGGTSGQETQYF
TRBV7-2	TRBD2	.	TRBJ2-5	TGTGCCAGCAGCTTCCTAGCGGTCCAAGAGACCCAGTACTTC	CASSFLAVQETQYF
TRBV11-2	TRBD1	.	TRBJ1-4	TGTGCCAGCAGTTCGGGACAGGGGTTGGGGAATGAAAAACTGTTTTTT	CASSSGQGLGNEKLFF
TRBV5-1	TRBD2	.	TRBJ2-5	TGCGCCAGCAGCTTAAGCGGGAGTGAGACCCAGTACTTC	CASSLSGSETQYF
TRBV5-6	TRBD1	.	TRBJ1-4	TGTGCCAGCAGCTTGAGGCAGGGGGGCGAAAAACTGTTTTTT	CASSLRQGGEKLFF
TRBV10-3	TRBD1	.	TRBJ1-3	TGTGCCATCGGGACAGGGAGTAATTCTGGAAACACCATATATTTT	CAIGTGSNSGNTIYF
TRBV18	.	.	TRBJ1-1	TGTGCCAGCTCACCATTGGACAGCCTAATGAACACTGAAGCTTTCTTT	CASSPLDSLMNTEAFF
TRBV7-9	TRBD1	.	TRBJ1-4	TGTGCCAGCAGCTTCTGGCAGGGGGATGAAAAACTGTTTTTT	CASSFWQGDEKLFF
TRBV4-3	.	.	TRBJ2-3	TGCGCCAGCAGCCAAGGGATAAGAGGGGGGGTAGATACGCAGTATTTT	CASSQGIRGGVDTQYF
TRBV15	TRBD2	.	TRBJ2-5	TGTGCCACCAGCAGAGAGGTAGCGGGCGGGGAGACCCAGTACTTC	CATSREVAGGETQYF
TRBV11-1	.	few	TRBJ2-7	TGTGCCAGCAGCCCCTTACTAGAAGCCTACGAGCAGTACTTC	CASSPLLEAYEQYF
TRBV19	TRBD2	.	TRBJ2-1	TGTGCCAGTGGGTTAGCGGGAGGGCCCGGCAATGAGCAGTTCTTC	CASGLAGGPGNEQFF
TRBV27	.	.	TRBJ1-1	TGTGCCAGCAGTCTCTCTTACGGGGGAAGAACTGAAGCTTTCTTT	CASSLSYGGRTEAFF
TRBV15	TRBD1	.	TRBJ1-1	TGTGCCACCAGCCCTACAGGGGACACTGAAGCTTTCTTT	CATSPTGDTEAFF
TRBV28	.	.	TRBJ1-6	TGTGCCAGCAAATCGACAGGCCCAAATAATTCACCCCTCCACTTT	CASKSTGPNNSPLHF
TRBV5-1	.	.	TRBJ1-4	TGCGCCAGCAGCTTGGGGGGCGGTAATGAAAAACTGTTTTTT	CASSLGGGNEKLFF
TRBV5-6	.	.	TRBJ1-1	TGTGCCAGCAGCTTAGCGGGGAGCGAGATGTTCGCTGAAGCTTTCTTT	CASSLAGSEMFAEAFF
TRBV6-9	.	.	TRBJ2-2	TGTGCCAGCAGTTATCTCGAGCGTGGGATTGGCGGGGAGCTGTTTTTT	CASSYLERGIGGELFF
TRBV6-5	.	.	TRBJ2-7	TGTGCCAGCAGTTACGCGCGGGGAAGCTCCTACGAGCAGTACTTC	CASSYARGSSYEQYF
TRBV5-1	.	.	TRBJ2-5	TGCGCCAGCAGGAGCTTGAGGGGGGGCGGCGAGACCCAGTACTTC	CASRSLRGGGETQYF
TRBV5-4	.	.	TRBJ1-3	TGTGCCAGCAGCGGAGGGGACCGCACGACTGGAAACACCATATATTTT	CASSGGDRTTGNTIYF
TRBV14	TRBD1	.	TRBJ2-3	TGTGCCAGCAGCCACGTCCGGGACAGGGACATCACAGATACGCAGTATTTT	CASSHVRDRDITDTQYF
TRBV5-5	.	.	TRBJ2-1	TGTGCCAGCAGCCAGGGGACTCTTCAGAATGAGCAGTTCTTC	CASSQGTLQNEQFF
TRBV5-4	.	.	TRBJ2-6	TGTGCCAGCAGCCCCATGAGCTCTGGGGCCAACGTCCTGACTTTC	CASSPMSSGANVLTF
TRBV25-1	TRBD2	.	TRBJ2-1	TGTGCCAGCAGTCGGACTAGCGGGGGCCCGGACAATGAGCAGTTCTTC	CASSRTSGGPDNEQFF
TRBV11-2	.	.	TRBJ1-1	TGTGCCAGCAGCCTGCACTGGGAATACACTGAAGCTTTCTTT	CASSLHWEYTEAFF
TRBV6-6	.	.	TRBJ2-2	TGTGCCAGCAACCCACAGTGGGCCCTCACCGGGGAGCTGTTTTTT	CASNPQWALTGELFF
TRBV5-6	.	.	TRBJ2-6	TGTGCCAGCAGCTTGGGGCAGATAGCCGGGGCCAACGTCCTGACTTTC	CASSLGQIAGANVLTF
TRBV6-1	TRBD2	.	TRBJ2-2	TGTGCCAGCAGGGAGCGGGGGCCCGGGGAGCTGTTTTTT	CASRERGPGELFF
TRBV2	TRBD1	few	TRBJ1-2	TGTGCCAGCAGTGGGACAGGGACTAACTATGGCTACACCTTC	CASSGTGTNYGYTF
TRBV20-1	.	.	TRBJ2-1	TGCAGTGCCCGGCGCAATGAGCAGTTCTTC	CSARRNEQFF
TRBV11-2	.	once	TRBJ2-3	TGTGCCAGCAGCTTAGATCTAACAGATACGCAGTATTTT	CASSLDLTDTQYF
TRBV9	.	.	TRBJ2-1	TGTGCCAGCAGCGCACCGGGACACGACAATGAGCAGTTCTTC	CASSAPGHDNEQFF
TRBV10-3	.	.	TRBJ1-2	TGTGCCATCAGTGAGTACCAGGGAGAATCTGGCTACACCTTC	CAISEYQGESGYTF
TRBV29-1	.	.	TRBJ2-1	TGCAGCGTTTTACAGGGCAATTACATCAGGTTCTTC	CSVLQGNYIRFF
TRBV2	.	.	TRBJ2-7	TGTGCCAGCAGTAACTATCACGAGCAGTACTTC	CASSNYHEQYF